This T cell receptor beta chain comes out of a study of untreated major depressive disorder. Study conclusions and caveats: Depressed patients' CD4+ T cells carried increased TRBV05-01 (Vbeta 5.1) usage versus control CD4+ T cells.

Per the germline V gene, CDR1 is MGHDK and CDR2 is SYGVNS. This CDR3 is built from 15 residues. Losses at the gene ends were 6 bases for V and 9 bases for J; bases not matched to a gene: 14. Approximately 30 ml of peripheral blood was collected per donor. Some clones are missing from TCRdb's copy, which holds only in-frame ones; the method was immunoSEQ multiplex PCR. The top ten clones hold under 0.8% of a sample with about 25,000 clones, about 91% of them seen once. Turning to this clone: Its antigen is currently unknown.

Specimen: CD4+ T cells from PBMCs. The V call is TRBV25-1, the J call TRBJ2-1; 7 nucleotides line up with TRBD1. This clonotype was obtained from a woman in her 30s with major depressive disorder. The CDR3 loop reads CASSDPAARGREQFF. The DNA for the CDR3 is TGTGCCAGCAGCGACCCCGCGGCAAGGGGGCGTGAGCAGTTCTTC.